One sample yielded the 17 T cell receptor beta chains listed below, sequenced in a study of T cells in Graves' hyperthyroidism and ophthalmopathy. RNA transcripts yielded amplified TCR beta CDR3 regions. Initially, a first-round RT-PCR of the TCR CDR3 employed the HTBI primer set. TCRdb ran MiXCR on the multiplex PCR reads and lists one entry per CDR3 protein. The sample includes under 700,000 distinct CDR3 sequences, approximately 15% of them seen just once. Input material: blood. The origin of the receptors is a woman aged 18-29 years with Graves' hyperthyroidism.

This clonotype was seen a few times. This sequence joins TRBV10-2 and TRBJ2-1, with TRBD2 matching over 11 bases. CDR3 size: 17 residues. CDR1 and CDR2 from the germline V gene are WSHSY and SAAADI. With 3 bases clipped from V and 8 bases from J, the junction kept 12 bases outside the gene matches. The CDR3 DNA reads as TGCGCCAGCAGTGACACTAGCGGGAGCCCGTTACCCGATGAGCAGTTCTTC. Its protein is CASSDTSGSPLPDEQFF.

This clonotype was seen a handful of times. The chain uses TRBV7-2 and TRBJ2-7; D is uncertain. V was pared by 4 bases and J by 0 bases, with 13 bases between. The CDR3 loop spans 15 amino acids. Germline V gives CDR1 SGHTA, CDR2 FQGNSA. Written as DNA, the CDR3 is TGTGCCAGCAGCTCCGGACGGGCGAGCTCCTACGAGCAGTACTTC. Translating gives CASSSGRASSYEQYF.

This clonotype was detected many times. For the CDR3, the DNA is TGTGCCAGCAGTTCAGTAGGGGATACGCAGTATTTT. Amino acid sequence: CASSSVGDTQYF. The rearrangement uses TRBV28 and TRBJ2-3; D gene ambiguous. Deletions cut 4 bases from V and 6 bases from J, with 8 bases between. The CDR3 loop spans 12 amino acids. Germline CDR1 MDHEN, CDR2 SYDVKM.

This clonotype was detected only a few times. This chain connects TRBV4-3 to TRBJ1-6; D call uncertain. The ends were cut back, 0 bases at V and 11 bases at J, with 11 bases in the middle. Per the germline V gene, CDR1 is LGHNA and CDR2 is YSLEER. The CDR3 covers 14 residues. The DNA for the CDR3 is TGCGCCAGCAGCCAAGAGGGAGGATCTACACCCCTCCACTTT. It specifies CASSQEGGSTPLHF.

A few counts support this clonotype. DNA of the CDR3: TGTGCCAGCAGCTTAGTGGGGCAAAGGAGCACAGATACGCAGTATTTT. Amino acid sequence: CASSLVGQRSTDTQYF. This chain connects TRBV7-9 to TRBJ2-3; D is perhaps TRBD1 (5 bases). The CDR3 contains 16 residues. CDR1 and CDR2 (germline): SEHNR, FQNEAQ (reference sequence). V was trimmed by 1 base and J by 0 bases, leaving 11 bases between them.

This clonotype showed up many times. The V gene is TRBV6-1, the J gene TRBJ2-7; TRBD1 matches 7 bases. Germline CDR1 reads MNHNS; CDR2 reads SASEGT. V gave up 6 bases and J gave up 3 bases; unmatched junction bases: 5. The CDR3 runs 13 residues. CDR3 amino acids: CASRRQGNYEQYF. The DNA of the CDR3 is TGTGCCAGCAGGCGACAGGGAAACTACGAGCAGTACTTC.

This clonotype was counted ten times or more. The chain is built from TRBV12-3 or TRBV12-4 and TRBJ2-3; 11 bases fit TRBD2. V was pared by 3 bases and J by 2 bases, with 7 bases of the junction left unmatched. The CDR3 covers 17 residues. CDR3 coding DNA: TGTGCCAGCAGTTTGCCTAGCGGGAGGACTCCCACAGATACGCAGTATTTT. It specifies CASSLPSGRTPTDTQYF.

Worth noting for this clonotype: One base away lies a much larger clone, so this may be a sequencing read error. The V gene is TRBV12-3 or TRBV12-4, the J gene TRBJ2-5, with D unresolved. The CDR3 runs 14 residues. The CDR3 nucleotides read TGTGCCGGCAGTCCTCCCAATTATCAAGAGACCCAGTACTTC. It specifies CAGSPPNYQETQYF.

This clonotype was seen repeatedly, ten times or more. CDR3 loop: CASRRRFGSNTGELFF. The CDR3 DNA reads TGTGCCAGCAGACGGCGGTTCGGTTCGAACACCGGGGAGCTGTTTTTT. The chain combines TRBV6-1 with TRBJ2-2, with no clear D. The germline gives CDR1 MNHNS, CDR2 SASEGT. This CDR3 has 16 amino acids. Trimming left V 6 bases short and J 0 bases short, with 14 bases between.

This clonotype occurred many times. The chain employs TRBV18 and TRBJ2-3; 7 bases align to TRBD2. With V trimmed by 2 bases and J by 5 bases, 7 bases remained unmatched. CDR3 length: 15 amino acids. Germline V gene sequence: CDR1 KGHSH, CDR2 LQKENI. The CDR3 nucleotides are TGTGCCAGCTCACCAGGGCTAGCGGAGGGAGATACGCAGTATTTT. It encodes CASSPGLAEGDTQYF.

Only a few counts were recorded for this clonotype. Given the absence of the conserved phenylalanine or tryptophan at the CDR3 end, a read error is likely. V gene TRBV4-2 combines with J gene TRBJ1-5; D is ambiguous. Trimming removed 2 bases at V and 0 bases at J, with 11 bases between. Germline V lookup: CDR1 LGHNA, CDR2 YNFKEQ. The CDR3 loop spans 16 amino acids. The CDR3 DNA reads TGTGCCAGCAGCCAAATTGGAGTAAATAGCAATCAGCCCCAGCATCTT. As protein: CASSQIGVNSNQPQHL.

The chain has TRBV18 and TRBJ2-5, with 8 bases identical to TRBD2. In germline, CDR1 is KGHSH, CDR2 LQKENI. CDR3 length: 16 amino acids. V was pared by 5 bases and J by 5 bases, with 13 bases of the junction left unmatched. DNA of the CDR3: TGTGCCAGCTCAGACACGACCAGCGGGAGCCCCGAGACCCAGTACTTC. Translated, it gives CASSDTTSGSPETQYF.

CDR3 bases: TGTGCCAGCAGCGCCCGGGGGGGGCCTCAGACTGAAGCTTTCTTT. Translated, it gives CASSARGGPQTEAFF. The chain combines TRBV7-2 with TRBJ1-1, with D possibly being TRBD1 (6 bases). V was shortened by 5 bases and J by 5 bases, with 18 bases between the two germline ends. The CDR3 has 15 amino acids. The germline V gene has CDR1 SGHTA and CDR2 FQGNSA.

The rearrangement links TRBV6-4 to TRBJ2-1; D assignment may be TRBD1 or TRBD2 (6 bases each). V was cut by 0 bases and J by 6 bases, with 12 bases left in between. The germline CDR1 and CDR2 sequences are MRHNA and SNTAGT. The CDR3 contains 15 residues. In DNA, the CDR3 is TGTGCCAGCAGTGACTCGGCTAGGGGGGCCAATGAGCAGTTCTTC. Its translation is CASSDSARGANEQFF.

This clonotype has a handful of counts. This sequence joins TRBV10-3 and TRBJ2-2; 11 nucleotides match TRBD2. Unmatched junction bases numbered 4, after V lost 0 bases and J lost 1 base. The V gene's germline CDR1 is ENHRY and CDR2 SYGVKD. The CDR3 loop spans 18 amino acids. The CDR3 nucleotides are TGTGCCATCAGTGAGTCGATGGGACTAGCGGTGAACACCGGGGAGCTGTTTTTT. The encoded protein is CAISESMGLAVNTGELFF.

A few counts support this clonotype. V and J are TRBV19 and TRBJ1-3, with D unresolved. This CDR3 region has 14 residues. V lost 4 bases and J lost 3, with 10 bases in between. The germline V gene encodes CDR1 LNHDA and CDR2 SQIVND (reference sequence). The CDR3 spells CASSTETIGNTIYF. DNA for the CDR3: TGTGCCAGTAGTACCGAAACAATTGGAAACACCATATATTTT.

This clonotype has just a few counts. V gene TRBV28 combines with J gene TRBJ1-3; D not certain. CDR3 size: 12 residues. V was pared by 3 bases and J by 5 bases, with 5 bases between. Per germline, CDR1 MDHEN and CDR2 SYDVKM. The CDR3 coding sequence is TGTGCCAGCAGTTTTTCCAGAAACACCATATATTTT. As protein: CASSFSRNTIYF.